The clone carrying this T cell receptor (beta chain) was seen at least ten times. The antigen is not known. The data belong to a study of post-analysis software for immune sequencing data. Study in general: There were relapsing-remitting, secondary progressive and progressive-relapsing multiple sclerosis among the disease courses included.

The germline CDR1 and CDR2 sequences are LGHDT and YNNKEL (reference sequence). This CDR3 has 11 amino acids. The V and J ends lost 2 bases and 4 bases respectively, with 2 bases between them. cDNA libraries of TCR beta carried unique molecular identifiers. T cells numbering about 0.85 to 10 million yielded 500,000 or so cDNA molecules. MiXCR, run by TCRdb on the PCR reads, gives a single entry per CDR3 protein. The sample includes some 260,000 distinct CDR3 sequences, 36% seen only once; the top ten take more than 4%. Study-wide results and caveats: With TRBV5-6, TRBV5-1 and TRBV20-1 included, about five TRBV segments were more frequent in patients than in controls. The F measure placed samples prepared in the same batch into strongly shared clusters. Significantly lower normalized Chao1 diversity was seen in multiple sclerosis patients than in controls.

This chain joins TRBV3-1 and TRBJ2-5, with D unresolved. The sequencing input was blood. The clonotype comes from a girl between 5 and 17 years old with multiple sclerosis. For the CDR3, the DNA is TGTGCCAGCAGCCAACGAGAGACCCAGTACTTC. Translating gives CASSQRETQYF.